These T cell receptor beta chains were read from a single sample in a study of T cells in Graves' hyperthyroidism and ophthalmopathy. MiXCR, applied by TCRdb to the multiplex PCR reads, yields one record per CDR3 protein. The sample lists about 99,000 distinct CDR3 sequences; around 50% were seen once. Sequenced material: blood. The receptors were gathered from a man aged 35 to 55 with Graves' hyperthyroidism. CDR3s leave out the opening cysteine and the closing phenylalanine or tryptophan. The order of the fields is V gene, D gene, CDR3 protein. D genes are given only for firm matches.

TRBV3-1	.	ASSPGTRSPLH
TRBV20-1	TRBD2	SARGVSGWNWVGLHEQF
TRBV7-9	.	ASSLDGKGSTNEKLF
TRBV20-1	TRBD1	SARGTGDTGELF
TRBV5-1	.	ASRQVGGTNYGYT
TRBV11-3	.	ASSLNPAYEQF
TRBV11-2	.	ASSLWGSGNTIY
TRBV5-1	.	ASSLSPGSTEPF
TRBV5-4	TRBD2	ASSTRLAVITDTQY
TRBV15	.	ATSRALGANVLT
TRBV19	TRBD1	ASSPGTGGGYEQY
TRBV11-2	.	ASSLGGNSPLH
TRBV9	TRBD2	ASSVVPSGKGSVRSTDTQY
TRBV7-9	.	ASSPSGGGNQPQY
TRBV9	.	ASSGTPTDAQY
TRBV5-5	.	ASSPTLISYGYT
TRBV24-1	TRBD2	ATSDFHEEGLAGEDEQF
TRBV5-1	.	ASSFTREGNRNEQF
TRBV9	.	ASSAQAGYNTDTQY
TRBV7-2	TRBD1	ASSLTGGNYGYT
TRBV11-2	TRBD2	ASNLELATEQY
TRBV20-1	TRBD1	SASVDRGYGYT
TRBV10-3	TRBD2	AISESSGTYEQY
TRBV9	.	ASSLLGDEQF
TRBV7-2	TRBD2	ASSVRLALGSYNEQF
TRBV18	TRBD2	ASSPRTSGDNEQF
TRBV5-4	.	ASSLEGLRSEKLF
TRBV5-1	TRBD1	ASSPKDRHYEQY
TRBV19	.	ASSTRGNEQF
TRBV20-1	TRBD1	SVPDREGGGEKLF
TRBV20-1	.	SARDQGG
TRBV12-5	.	ASGRTSNAGGLF
TRBV20-1	.	SALGQGGEKLF
TRBV6-2/TRBV6-3	.	ASNGGGDSYEQY
TRBV7-6	.	ASSLGENTEETQY